These 7 T cell receptor beta chains came from one sample sequenced in a study of T cell changes during pregnancy in multiple sclerosis. Using immunoSEQ multiplex PCR, the repertoire was profiled, and TCRdb retains in-frame clones only, with some absent. Among 52,000 or so clones listed, just under 90% were seen once. Sample: CD4+ T cells from peripheral blood mononuclear cells, taken in the first trimester of pregnancy. The receptor set was obtained from a female donor with multiple sclerosis, enrolled in a pregnancy study.

V gene TRBV7-9 combines with J gene TRBJ1-3, with 7 bases identical to TRBD1. This CDR3 contains 14 residues. Germline assignment: CDR1 SEHNR and CDR2 FQNEAQ (reference sequence). V gave up 4 bases and J gave up 3 bases; unmatched junction bases: 3. CDR3 DNA: TGTGCCAGCAGCTCGACAGGGAGTGGAAACACCATATATTTT. This gives the protein CASSSTGSGNTIYF.

This chain links TRBV15 with TRBJ2-3; the D gene is possibly TRBD2 (6 bases). Trimming cost V 1 base and J 4 bases, with 12 bases left between them. CDR1 is LNHNV, CDR2 YYDKDF, per germline (reference sequence). The CDR3 has 15 residues. The CDR3 DNA sequence: TGTGCCACCAGCAGAGTGCCCGGGAGCCCAGATACGCAGTATTTT. It translates to CATSRVPGSPDTQYF.

The rearrangement uses TRBV5-1 and TRBJ1-3; 9 bases line up with TRBD1. Trimming at V came to 3 bases and at J to 7 bases, leaving 11 bases not matched to a gene. The CDR3 has 16 residues. Germline values: CDR1 SGHRS, CDR2 YFSETQ. The CDR3 region is CASSSGQGPRTNTIYF. The CDR3 bases are TGCGCCAGCAGCTCGGGACAGGGCCCTCGGACCAACACCATATATTTT.

The J gene is TRBJ1-1, the V gene TRBV30, with no clear D. CDR1 GTSNPN and CDR2 SVGIG come from the germline V gene (reference sequence). The ends were cut back, 0 bases at V and 10 bases at J, with 9 bases in the middle. This CDR3 contains 11 residues. The CDR3: CAWSVSSRAFF. CDR3 DNA: TGTGCCTGGAGTGTTAGCTCGCGAGCTTTCTTT.

The chain carries TRBV10-3 and TRBJ2-5; 8 bases align to TRBD2. The DNA end is more similar to TRBJ2-7, so the J call may be wrong. Germline values: CDR1 ENHRY, CDR2 SYGVKD. The CDR3 is made up of 15 amino acids. Here the CDR3 DNA reads TGTGCCATCAGTACCCCGGGACTAGTGTCGGGCGAGCAGTACTTC. It codes for CAISTPGLVSGEQYF.

V usage is TRBV29-1 and J usage is TRBJ2-1; no reliable D call. CDR3 size: 13 residues. V gave up 4 bases and J gave up 0 bases, with 7 bases separating them. CDR1 is SQVTM, CDR2 ANQGSEA, per germline. The CDR3, as DNA: TGCAGCGTTGGTGAGGTCTCCTACAATGAGCAGTTCTTC. Amino acid sequence: CSVGEVSYNEQFF.

The V call is TRBV7-2, the J call TRBJ2-3; 8 bases are shared with TRBD2. V gave up 6 bases and J gave up 2 bases; unmatched junction bases: 7. This CDR3 is built from 15 residues. The germline V gene encodes CDR1 SGHTA and CDR2 FQGNSA. CDR3 bases: TGTGCCAGCAGGAGCGGGAGAGCGAACACAGATACGCAGTATTTT. This codes for CASRSGRANTDTQYF.